The entry that follows covers one TCR beta chain sequence. The antigen remains unidentified. Just one base apart from a much larger clone, this may be a read error. The source of the sample is a study of T cells in Graves' hyperthyroidism and ophthalmopathy. Findings and limits, study-wide: The model identified upcoming ophthalmopathy a median approximately six months ahead of onset.

The study defined stable Graves' hyperthyroidism as no ophthalmopathy progression within 18 months. The study left out patients who had uncontrolled infection, other autoimmune disease, pregnancy or lactation. This CDR3 spans 14 amino acids. CDR1 is SGHTA and CDR2 is FQGNSA in the germline V gene. TCR beta CDR3 sequences were amplified from RNA transcripts. The HTBI primer set was used in a first-round RT-PCR of the TCR CDR3. One entry per CDR3 protein, called by TCRdb with MiXCR from the multiplex PCR reads. This table holds roughly 700,000 distinct CDR3 sequences, 12% to 15% found once. Sequenced: blood. The chain recombines TRBV7-2 with TRBJ2-7, with no clear D. The TCR was taken from a woman under 30 with Graves' hyperthyroidism. DNA for the CDR3: TGTGCCAGCAGCTTTAGTACTGGCTCCTACGAGCGGTACTTC. It specifies CASSFSTGSYERYF. The whole variable domain, filled in from reference TRBV7-2 and TRBJ2-7, reads GAGVSQSPSNKVTEKGKDVELRCDPISGHTALYWYRQSLGQGLEFLIYFQGNSAPDKSGLPSDRFSAERTGGSVSTLTIQRTQQEDSAVYLCASSFSTGSYERYFGPGTRLTVT.